These 14 T cell receptor beta chains came from one sample sequenced in a study of blood T cell repertoires in COVID-19. The protocol was immunoSEQ multiplex PCR, while the TCRdb copy is restricted to in-frame clones and leaves out a portion. The sample lists 150,000 to 200,000 clones, about four fifths occurring once. The sample consisted of peripheral blood. These receptors were collected from a woman in her 70s with COVID-19, enrolled during active disease.

On this clone: The junction shows a germline mismatch at one end, possibly a read error. V is TRBV29-1 and J is TRBJ2-1; 10 nucleotides agree with TRBD1. The germline V gene encodes CDR1 SQVTM and CDR2 ANQGSEA. The CDR3 spans 13 residues. The CDR3 sequence: CSVEDRGPPWKFF. The CDR3 DNA sequence: TGCAGCGTCGAAGACAGGGGGCCGCCCTGGAAGTTCTTC.

This chain links TRBV5-1 with TRBJ2-3; TRBD2 is a possible D gene (7 bases). The CDR3 covers 18 residues. CDR1 and CDR2 (germline): SGHRS, YFSETQ. Trimming left V 1 base short and J 6 bases short, with 24 bases between. CDR3 coding DNA: TGCGCCAGCAGCTTGAGGAGGGGGGAGGGCCGATTTGCTGATACGCAGTATTTT. Protein product: CASSLRRGEGRFADTQYF.

A single count supports this clone. The V and J genes are TRBV19 and TRBJ2-7, with TRBD1 identical over 12 bases. Per germline, CDR1 LNHDA and CDR2 SQIVND (reference sequence). Trimming removed 4 bases from V and 2 bases from J; junction bases left unmatched: 12. The CDR3 sequence is 18 residues long. This CDR3 is CASSRPPGTGGRTYEQYF. CDR3 DNA: TGTGCCAGTAGTAGGCCGCCCGGGACAGGGGGCCGGACCTACGAGCAGTACTTC.

The rearrangement joins TRBV9 to TRBJ2-3; 8 positions match TRBD1. CDR1 is SGDLS, CDR2 YYNGEE, per germline. This CDR3 contains 16 residues. With V trimmed by 4 bases and J by 5 bases, 12 bases remained unmatched. The CDR3 region is CASSPIPGGGGDTQYF. The DNA for the CDR3 is TGTGCCAGCAGCCCCATTCCAGGGGGCGGCGGAGATACGCAGTATTTT. The full variable domain, with the rest looked up from reference TRBV9 and TRBJ2-3, is DSGVTQTPKHLITATGQRVTLRCSPRSGDLSVYWYQQSLDQGLQFLIQYYNGEERAKGNILERFSAQQFPDLHSELNLSSLELGDSALYFCASSPIPGGGGDTQYFGPGTRLTVL.

This clone has a handful of counts. This chain links TRBV28 with TRBJ2-7, with TRBD1 identical over 9 bases. This CDR3 region has 14 residues. Trimming at V came to 6 bases and at J to 6 bases, leaving 9 bases not matched to a gene. Germline V gene sequence: CDR1 MDHEN, CDR2 SYDVKM. CDR3 nucleotides: TGTGCCAGCAGGGATACAGGGGGCGCGGGCGAGCAGTACTTC. Translating it yields CASRDTGGAGEQYF. The whole variable domain, filled in from reference TRBV28 and TRBJ2-7, reads DVKVTQSSRYLVKRTGEKVFLECVQDMDHENMFWYRQDPGLGLRLIYFSYDVKMKEKGDIPEGYSVSREKKERFSLILESASTNQTSMYLCASRDTGGAGEQYFGPGTRLTVT.

The chain employs TRBV28 and TRBJ2-6, with D unresolved. The germline CDR1 and CDR2 sequences are MDHEN and SYDVKM. The CDR3 length is 15 residues. Deletions cut 6 bases from V and 0 bases from J, with 9 bases between. The DNA for the CDR3 is TGTGCCAGCAGGTCAGCGTCCTCTGGGGCCAACGTCCTGACTTTC. Translated: CASRSASSGANVLTF.

In its sample, this clone was seen a few times. The V and J genes are TRBV5-6 and TRBJ2-5; 7 nucleotides agree with TRBD2. The CDR3 loop spans 15 amino acids. Germline CDR1 SGHDT, CDR2 YYEEEE. V lost 0 bases, J lost 4 bases, and 6 bases stayed unmatched. In DNA form, the CDR3 reads TGTGCCAGCAGCTTGGAGAGCGGGGTAAGAGAGACCCAGTACTTC. It is translated as CASSLESGVRETQYF.

The genes are TRBV10-3 and TRBJ1-1; 10 positions agree with TRBD1. The germline V gene encodes CDR1 ENHRY and CDR2 SYGVKD. CDR3 length: 16 amino acids. After removal of 2 bases from V and 2 bases from J, the junction contained 5 bases not matched to a gene. In DNA form, the CDR3 reads TGTGCCATCAGTGAGGGAGGACAGGGGGTCAACACTGAAGCTTTCTTT. Translation: CAISEGGQGVNTEAFF.

This clone was picked up one time. The chain combines TRBV5-1 with TRBJ1-4; D is possibly TRBD1 (5 bases). In germline, CDR1 is SGHRS, CDR2 YFSETQ. V lost 2 bases and J lost 1, with 12 bases in between. The CDR3 length is 16 residues. The chain's CDR3 is CASSFGGLGTNEKLFF. The CDR3 bases are TGCGCCAGCAGCTTCGGGGGATTGGGAACTAATGAAAAACTGTTTTTT.

The gene calls are TRBV3-1 (or the pseudogene TRBV3-2) and TRBJ2-7; 8 nucleotides agree with TRBD1. CDR3 length: 15 amino acids. Germline V gene lookup returns CDR1 LGHDT and CDR2 YNNKEL (reference sequence). Unmatched junction bases numbered 8, after V lost 6 bases and J lost 1 base. Here the CDR3 DNA reads TGTGCCAGCAGTTACGGGACAGGAGGATCCTACGAGCAGTACTTC. Translating gives CASSYGTGGSYEQYF.

The chain recombines TRBV28 with TRBJ1-1; 7 bases are shared with TRBD1. CDR1 and CDR2 from the germline V gene are MDHEN and SYDVKM. Trimming cost V 6 bases and J 0 bases; bases outside gene matches: 7. This CDR3 has 15 amino acids. The CDR3 bases are TGTGCCAGCAGAACGGGACAGCCTATGAACACTGAAGCTTTCTTT. The encoded protein is CASRTGQPMNTEAFF.

V is TRBV4-2 and J is TRBJ2-1, with 9 bases aligning to TRBD2. The CDR3 runs 16 residues. V lost 0 bases, J lost 3 bases, and 3 bases stayed unmatched. The V gene's germline CDR1 is LGHNA and CDR2 YNFKEQ. CDR3 sequence reads: CASSQDPSGNYNEQFF. The CDR3 coding sequence is TGTGCCAGCAGCCAAGACCCTAGCGGGAACTACAATGAGCAGTTCTTC.

The CDR3 nucleotides read TGTGCCAGCAGCAAATTAACTAGCGGGAGGGACCTATACACAGATACGCAGTATTTT. Its translation is CASSKLTSGRDLYTDTQYF. The chain carries TRBV21-1 and TRBJ2-3; the table names TRBD2, a call not compared with the DNA. TRBV21-1 is flagged as a pseudogene. The CDR3 is made up of 19 amino acids.

The chain combines TRBV6-4 with TRBJ1-4; D perhaps matches TRBD1 (5 bases). The CDR3 is 14 residues long. V dropped 7 bases and J dropped 8 bases, with 17 bases sitting between them. Germline CDR1 is MRHNA and CDR2 is SNTAGT. The DNA of the CDR3 is TGTGCCAGCACTTCCGTTGGGGGGAAGGAAAAACTGTTTTTT. Translated: CASTSVGGKEKLFF.